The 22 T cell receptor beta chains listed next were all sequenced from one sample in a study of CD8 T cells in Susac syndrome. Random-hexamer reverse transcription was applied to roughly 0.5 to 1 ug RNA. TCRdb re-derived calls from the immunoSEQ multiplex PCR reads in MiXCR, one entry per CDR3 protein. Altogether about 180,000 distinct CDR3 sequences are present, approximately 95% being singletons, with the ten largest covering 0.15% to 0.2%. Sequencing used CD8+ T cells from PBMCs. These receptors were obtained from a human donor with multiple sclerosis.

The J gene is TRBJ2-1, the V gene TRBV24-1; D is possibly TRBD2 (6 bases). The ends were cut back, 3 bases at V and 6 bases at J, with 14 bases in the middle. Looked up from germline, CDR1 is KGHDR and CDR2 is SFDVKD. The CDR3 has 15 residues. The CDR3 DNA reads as TGTGCCACCAGTGATAGGCGGGACGGGAGCAATGAGCAGTTCTTC. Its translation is CATSDRRDGSNEQFF.

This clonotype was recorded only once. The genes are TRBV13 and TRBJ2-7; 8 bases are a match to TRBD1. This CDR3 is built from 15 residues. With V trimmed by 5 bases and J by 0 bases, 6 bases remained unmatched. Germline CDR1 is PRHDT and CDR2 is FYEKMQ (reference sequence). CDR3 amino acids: CASSTLTGGSYEQYF. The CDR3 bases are TGTGCCAGCAGCACCCTTACAGGGGGCTCCTACGAGCAGTACTTC. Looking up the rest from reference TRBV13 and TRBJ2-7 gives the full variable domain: AAGVIQSPRHLIKEKRETATLKCYPIPRHDTVYWYQQGPGQDPQFLISFYEKMQSDKGSIPDRFSAQQFSDYHSELNMSSLELGDSALYFCASSTLTGGSYEQYFGPGTRLTVT.

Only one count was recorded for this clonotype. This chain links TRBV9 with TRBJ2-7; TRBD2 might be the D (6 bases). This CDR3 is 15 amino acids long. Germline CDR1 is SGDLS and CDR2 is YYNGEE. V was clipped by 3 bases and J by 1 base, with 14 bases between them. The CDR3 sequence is CASSETIGGSYEQYF. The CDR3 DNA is TGTGCCAGCAGCGAGACAATCGGGGGTTCCTACGAGCAGTACTTC.

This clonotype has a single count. The chain's CDR3 is CASSLLGTDYGYTF. CDR3 nucleotides: TGTGCCAGCAGTTTATTGGGGACGGACTATGGCTACACCTTC. The chain uses TRBV27 and TRBJ1-2; the D gene is possibly TRBD1 (5 bases). Trimming left V 1 base short and J 3 bases short, with 9 bases between. The CDR3 is made up of 14 amino acids. Germline V gene sequence: CDR1 MNHEY, CDR2 SMNVEV (reference sequence).

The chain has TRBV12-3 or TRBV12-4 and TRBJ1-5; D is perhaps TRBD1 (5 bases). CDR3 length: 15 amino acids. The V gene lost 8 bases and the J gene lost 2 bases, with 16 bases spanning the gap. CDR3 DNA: TGTGCCAGCTTACTACGCCAGGGAGGCAATCAGCCCCAGCATTTT. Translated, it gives CASLLRQGGNQPQHF.

CDR3 sequence reads: CASSTDPREQYF. The CDR3 DNA follows: TGTGCCAGCAGTACTGACCCGAGGGAGCAGTACTTC. The chain joins TRBV6-5 to TRBJ2-7; D is undetermined. V lost 5 bases to trimming and J lost 7 bases, with 12 bases between them. Germline CDR1 reads MNHEY; CDR2 reads SVGAGI. The CDR3 length is 12 residues.

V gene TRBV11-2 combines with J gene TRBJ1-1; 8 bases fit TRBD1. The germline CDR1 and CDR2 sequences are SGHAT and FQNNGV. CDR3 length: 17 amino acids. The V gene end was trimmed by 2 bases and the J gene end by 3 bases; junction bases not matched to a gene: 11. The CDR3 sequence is CASSLSGQGIFDTEAFF. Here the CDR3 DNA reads TGTGCCAGCAGCTTATCCGGACAGGGAATTTTTGACACTGAAGCTTTCTTT.

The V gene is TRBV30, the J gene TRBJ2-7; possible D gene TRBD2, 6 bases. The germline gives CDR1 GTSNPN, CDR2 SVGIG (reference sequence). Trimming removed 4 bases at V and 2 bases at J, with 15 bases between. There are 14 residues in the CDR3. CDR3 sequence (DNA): TGTGCCTGGACACCCGGGACTGCTGCCTACGAGCAGTACTTC. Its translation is CAWTPGTAAYEQYF.

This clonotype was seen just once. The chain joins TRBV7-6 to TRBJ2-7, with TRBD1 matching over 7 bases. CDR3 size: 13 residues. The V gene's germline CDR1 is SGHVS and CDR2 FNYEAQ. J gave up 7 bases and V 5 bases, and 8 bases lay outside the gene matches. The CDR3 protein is CASSPRGGQEQYF. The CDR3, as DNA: TGTGCCAGCAGCCCTCGAGGGGGACAGGAGCAGTACTTC.

Here the CDR3 reads CASSERWVEGRYGYTF. CDR3 bases: TGCGCCAGCAGCGAAAGATGGGTGGAGGGCCGCTATGGCTACACCTTC. This chain joins TRBV4-1 and TRBJ1-2; D gene ambiguous. Trimming took 5 bases from V and 4 from J, leaving 20 bases between them. Germline CDR1 MGHRA, CDR2 YSYEKL. The CDR3 runs to 16 residues.

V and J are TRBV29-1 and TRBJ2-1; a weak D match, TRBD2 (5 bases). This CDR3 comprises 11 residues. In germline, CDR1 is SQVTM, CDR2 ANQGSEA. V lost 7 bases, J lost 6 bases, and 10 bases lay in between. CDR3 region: CSASWGNEQFF. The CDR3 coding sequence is TGCAGCGCTAGCTGGGGCAATGAGCAGTTCTTC.

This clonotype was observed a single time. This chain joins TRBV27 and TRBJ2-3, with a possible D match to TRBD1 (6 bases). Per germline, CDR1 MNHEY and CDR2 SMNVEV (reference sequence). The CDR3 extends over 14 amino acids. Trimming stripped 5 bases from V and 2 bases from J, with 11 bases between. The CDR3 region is CASSGGGFTDTQYF. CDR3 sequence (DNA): TGTGCCAGCAGTGGGGGCGGCTTCACAGATACGCAGTATTTT.

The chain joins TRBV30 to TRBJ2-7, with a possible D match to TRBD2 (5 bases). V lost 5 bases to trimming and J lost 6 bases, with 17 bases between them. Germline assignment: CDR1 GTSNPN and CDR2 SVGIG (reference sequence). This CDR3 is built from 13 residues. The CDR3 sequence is CAWRLSFAGEQYF. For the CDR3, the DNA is TGTGCCTGGCGCTTATCTTTCGCGGGCGAGCAGTACTTC. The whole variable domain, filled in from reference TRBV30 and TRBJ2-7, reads SQTIHQWPATLVQPVGSPLSLECTVEGTSNPNLYWYRQAAGRGLQLLFYSVGIGQISSEVPQNLSASRPQDRQFILSSKKLLLSDSGFYLCAWRLSFAGEQYFGPGTRLTVT.

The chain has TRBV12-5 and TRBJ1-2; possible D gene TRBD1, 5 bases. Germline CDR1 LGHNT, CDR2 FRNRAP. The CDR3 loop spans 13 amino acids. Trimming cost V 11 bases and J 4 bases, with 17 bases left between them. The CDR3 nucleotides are TGTGCTTCGGGGACCGTAACCCTCTATGGCTACACCTTC. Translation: CASGTVTLYGYTF. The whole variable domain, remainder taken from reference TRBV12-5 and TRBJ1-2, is DARVTQTPRHKVTEMGQEVTMRCQPILGHNTVFWYRQTMMQGLELLAYFRNRAPLDDSGMPKDRFSAEMPDATLATLKIQPSEPRDSAVYFCASGTVTLYGYTFGSGTRLTVV.

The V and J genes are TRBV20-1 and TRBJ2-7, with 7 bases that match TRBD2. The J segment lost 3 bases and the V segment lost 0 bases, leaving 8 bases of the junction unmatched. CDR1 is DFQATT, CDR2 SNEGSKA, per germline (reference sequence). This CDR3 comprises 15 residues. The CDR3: CSARDFSRESYEQYF. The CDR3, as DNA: TGCAGTGCTAGAGATTTCTCGCGGGAGAGCTACGAGCAGTACTTC.

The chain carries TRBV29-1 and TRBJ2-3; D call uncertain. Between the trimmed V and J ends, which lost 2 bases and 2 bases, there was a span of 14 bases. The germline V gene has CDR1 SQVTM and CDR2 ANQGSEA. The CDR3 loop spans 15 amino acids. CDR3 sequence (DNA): TGCAGCGTTGAAAAGGGCAGGAGCTCCACAGATACGCAGTATTTT. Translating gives CSVEKGRSSTDTQYF.

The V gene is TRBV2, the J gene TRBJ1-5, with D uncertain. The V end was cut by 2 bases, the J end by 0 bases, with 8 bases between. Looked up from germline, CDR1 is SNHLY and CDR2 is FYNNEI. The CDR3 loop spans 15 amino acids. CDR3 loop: CASSELTDSNQPQHF. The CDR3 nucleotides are TGTGCCAGCAGTGAACTTACAGATAGCAATCAGCCCCAGCATTTT.

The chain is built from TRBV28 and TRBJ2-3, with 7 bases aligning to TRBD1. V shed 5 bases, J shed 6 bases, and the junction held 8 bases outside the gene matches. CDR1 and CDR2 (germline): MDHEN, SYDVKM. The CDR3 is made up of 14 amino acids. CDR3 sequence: CASSGLTGSDTQYF. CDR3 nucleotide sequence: TGTGCCAGCAGTGGATTGACAGGGTCGGATACGCAGTATTTT. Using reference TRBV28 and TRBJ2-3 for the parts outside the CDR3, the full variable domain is DVKVTQSSRYLVKRTGEKVFLECVQDMDHENMFWYRQDPGLGLRLIYFSYDVKMKEKGDIPEGYSVSREKKERFSLILESASTNQTSMYLCASSGLTGSDTQYFGPGTRLTVL.

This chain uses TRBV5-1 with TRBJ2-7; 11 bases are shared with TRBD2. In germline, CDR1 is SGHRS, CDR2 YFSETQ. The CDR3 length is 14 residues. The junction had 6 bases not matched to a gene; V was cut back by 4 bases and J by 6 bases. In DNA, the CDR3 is TGCGCCAGCAGCGTAGCGGGGGGGCTCAGCGAGCAGTACTTC. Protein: CASSVAGGLSEQYF.

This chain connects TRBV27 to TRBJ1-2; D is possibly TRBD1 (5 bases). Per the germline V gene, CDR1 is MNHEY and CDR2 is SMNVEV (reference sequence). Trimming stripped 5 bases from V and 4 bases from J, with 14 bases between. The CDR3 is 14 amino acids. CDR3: CASSHTRAAYGYTF. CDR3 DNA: TGTGCCAGCAGTCATACCAGGGCAGCCTATGGCTACACCTTC.

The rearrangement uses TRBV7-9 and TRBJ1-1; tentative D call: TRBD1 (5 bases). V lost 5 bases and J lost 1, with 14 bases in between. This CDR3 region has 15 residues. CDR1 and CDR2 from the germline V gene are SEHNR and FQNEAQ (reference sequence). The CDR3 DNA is TGTGCCAGCAGCCCGGTGGGGGGGACGAACACTGAAGCTTTCTTT. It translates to CASSPVGGTNTEAFF.

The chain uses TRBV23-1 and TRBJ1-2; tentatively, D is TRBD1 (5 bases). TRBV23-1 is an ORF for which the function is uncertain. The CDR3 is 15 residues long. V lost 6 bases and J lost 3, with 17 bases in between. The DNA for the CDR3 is TGCGCCAGCAGCTGCCCGGCGTCCAGGGACTATGGCTACACCTTC. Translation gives CASSCPASRDYGYTF.